Listed below are T cell receptor beta chains from one sample, sequenced in a study of PD-1 blockade in classical Hodgkin lymphoma. Clones were read by immunoSEQ multiplex PCR, and TCRdb kept only the in-frame ones, dropping some. The sample contains 80,000 to 100,000 clones, 85% to 95% of which appear only once. Sequenced material: peripheral blood mononuclear cells (PBMCs), taken before the fourth cycle of nivolumab. These receptors all come from a human donor with classical Hodgkin lymphoma. CDR3s include the opening cysteine and the closing phenylalanine or tryptophan. Expanded clones get a size class; other rows say once, few or many, or leave the size out.

TRBJ1-2 | . | TRBV5-5 | 15 | CASSSIVGQLYGYTF
TRBJ2-3 | . | TRBV7-8 | 13 | CASSRSSTDTQYF
TRBJ2-5 | . | TRBV10-1 | 15 | CASSDPAGGVETQYF
TRBJ1-3 | . | TRBV19 | 15 | CASSMSVGAGNTIYF
TRBJ2-7 | . | TRBV7-9 | 12 | CASSLVDYEQYF
TRBJ2-2 | . | TRBV27 | 15 | CASSFSGTETGELFF
TRBJ1-3 | . | TRBV27 | 14 | CASSIRGSGNTIYF
TRBJ2-7 | . | TRBV5-6 | 14 | CASSPNGGADEQYF
TRBJ2-7 | once | TRBV9 | 12 | CASSVDGYEQYF
TRBJ2-7 | . | TRBV4-1 | 15 | CASSQDRGNPYEQYF
TRBJ1-1 | . | TRBV11-1 | 18 | CASSPPFHLTDSPEGAFF
TRBJ2-7 | . | TRBV7-8 | 14 | CASSLSNKAYEQYF
TRBJ2-3 | once | TRBV28 | 15 | CASSPTGTRTDTQYF
TRBJ2-3 | . | TRBV5-1 | 16 | CASSTRLAGGTDTQYF
TRBJ2-7 | . | TRBV18 | 15 | CASSPGSGNSYEQYF
TRBJ1-1 | . | TRBV19 | 15 | CASTWSSRGGTEAFF
TRBJ2-5 | . | TRBV7-7 | 15 | CASSLDGGRGETQYF
TRBJ2-3 | . | TRBV10-3 | 17 | CAISESMGGQGPDTQYF
TRBJ2-3 | . | TRBV7-9 | 16 | CASSLRIAGGTDTQYF
TRBJ2-1 | . | TRBV28 | 15 | CASSLLLASYNEQFF
TRBJ2-2 | . | TRBV28 | 18 | CASSFPTNRGQGTGELFF
TRBJ1-1 | . | TRBV20-1 | 11 | CSRASNTEAFF
TRBJ2-7 | . | TRBV5-1 | 13 | CASSFRVLYEQYF
TRBJ1-3 | . | TRBV29-1 | 15 | CSVGDIGTAGNTIYF
TRBJ2-2 | . | TRBV10-2 | 14 | CASESGANTGELFF
TRBJ2-3 | . | TRBV5-6 | 16 | CASSLTWKEGTDTQYF
TRBJ2-7 | . | TRBV5-1 | 19 | CASSLLIPARGQGAYEQYF
TRBJ2-7 | . | TRBV12-5 | 16 | CASGGRGRTDVVEMYF
TRBJ1-1 | . | TRBV27 | 13 | CASSLGMNTEAFF
TRBJ2-7 | . | TRBV28 | 18 | CASSTGRKGEFIGYEQYF
TRBJ2-3 | . | TRBV29-1 | 11 | CSETMTDTQYF
TRBJ2-7 | . | TRBV28 | 14 | CASSPLAETYEQYF
TRBJ1-5 | . | TRBV28 | 14 | CASRGWRSNQPQHF
TRBJ2-3 | . | TRBV25-1 | 12 | CASSLTTFKKYF
TRBJ2-7 | . | TRBV7-9 | 15 | CASMGNSSPGYEQYF
TRBJ2-7 | once | TRBV6-1 | 15 | CASSEFLRGSHEQYF
TRBJ2-1 | . | TRBV27 | 13 | CASRSSGRDEQFF
TRBJ2-7 | . | TRBV7-8 | 15 | CASNPLRRDSYEQYF
TRBJ1-6 | . | TRBV6-5 | 15 | CASRQGRGVNSPLHF
TRBJ2-7 | . | TRBV28 | 16 | CASSLIWQGATYEQYF
TRBJ2-3 | . | TRBV5-1 | 13 | CASSEAGTDTQYF
TRBJ2-5 | . | TRBV12-5 | 17 | CASGSGDRAAEGETQYF
TRBJ2-7 | once | TRBV5-1 | 13 | CASSLGRLWEQYF
TRBJ2-3 | . | TRBV5-1 | 15 | CASSFRLASTDTQYF
TRBJ2-1 | . | TRBV11-1 | 16 | CASSFHPRAVVTEQFF
TRBJ1-4 | . | TRBV6-1 | 16 | CASSEVMRVPWEKLFF
TRBJ1-1 | . | TRBV11-2 | 14 | CASSPSGKNTEAFF
TRBJ1-4 | . | TRBV28 | 16 | CASSVAGTPLNEKLFF
TRBJ2-7 | . | TRBV18 | 14 | CASSPGQGVYEQYF
TRBJ1-5 | . | TRBV6-1 | 16 | CASSVDVEGSGWPQHF
TRBJ2-1 | . | TRBV27 | 15 | CASSLSRTPPNEQFF
TRBJ1-4 | . | TRBV28 | 10 | CASGLGEILF
TRBJ2-1 | . | TRBV19 | 16 | CASSIVGGSSYNEQFF
TRBJ1-2 | . | TRBV30 | 15 | CAWSVKATPLYGYTF
TRBJ2-1 | . | TRBV5-1 | 15 | CASSLGLAPYNEQFF
TRBJ2-1 | . | TRBV5-6 | 15 | CASSFTGGLGNEQFF